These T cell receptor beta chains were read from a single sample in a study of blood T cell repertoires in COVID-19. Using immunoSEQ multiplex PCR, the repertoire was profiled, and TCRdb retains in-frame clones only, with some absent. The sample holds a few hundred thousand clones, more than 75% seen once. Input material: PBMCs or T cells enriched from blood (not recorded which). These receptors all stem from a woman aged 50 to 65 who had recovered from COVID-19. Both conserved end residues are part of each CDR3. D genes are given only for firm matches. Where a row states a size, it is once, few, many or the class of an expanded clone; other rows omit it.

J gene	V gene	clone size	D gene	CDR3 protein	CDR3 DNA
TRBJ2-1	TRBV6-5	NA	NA	CASRPPGGYNEQFF	TGTGCCAGCAGGCCACCAGGTGGTTACAATGAGCAGTTCTTC
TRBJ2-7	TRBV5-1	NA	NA	CASSLAGPGAPDEQYF	TGCGCCAGCAGCTTGGCCGGGCCGGGAGCCCCCGACGAGCAGTACTTC
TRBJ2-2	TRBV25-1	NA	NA	CASSEQGSSPRHTGELFF	TGTGCCAGCAGTGAACAGGGTTCCTCCCCACGGCACACCGGGGAGCTGTTTTTT
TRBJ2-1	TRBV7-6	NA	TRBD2	CASSPTSGSSYNEQFF	TGTGCCAGCAGCCCGACTAGCGGGAGTTCCTACAATGAGCAGTTCTTC
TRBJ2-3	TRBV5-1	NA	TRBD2	CASSKTSETDTQYF	TGCGCCAGCAGCAAGACTAGCGAAACAGATACGCAGTATTTT
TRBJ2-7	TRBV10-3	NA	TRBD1	CAISLDRTSYEQYF	TGTGCCATCAGTCTGGACAGGACCTCCTACGAGCAGTACTTC
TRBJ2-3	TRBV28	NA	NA	CASSLMFGESLTDTQYF	TGTGCCAGCAGTTTAATGTTCGGGGAATCTTTAACAGATACGCAGTATTTT
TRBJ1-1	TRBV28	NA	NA	CASSPLVVNTEAFF	TGTGCCAGCAGTCCATTAGTTGTGAACACTGAAGCTTTCTTT
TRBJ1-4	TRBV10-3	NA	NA	CAISQGFTNEKLFF	TGTGCCATCAGTCAGGGCTTTACTAATGAAAAACTGTTTTTT
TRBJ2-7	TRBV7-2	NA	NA	CASSLERGSSYEQYF	TGTGCCAGCAGCTTAGAGCGCGGAAGCTCCTACGAGCAGTACTTC
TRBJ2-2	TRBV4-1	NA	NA	CASSQGGLRNTGELFF	TGCGCCAGCAGCCAAGGAGGGCTGAGGAACACCGGGGAGCTGTTTTTT
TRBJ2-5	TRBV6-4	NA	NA	CASNGLGHRSPQYF	TGTGCCAGCAACGGCCTGGGACACCGAAGTCCCCAGTACTTC
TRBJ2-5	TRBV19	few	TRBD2	CASTPSGGSKETQYF	TGTGCCAGTACCCCCAGCGGGGGGAGCAAAGAGACCCAGTACTTC
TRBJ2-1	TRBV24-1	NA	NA	CATSDSRSTAGRGYNEQFF	TGTGCCACCAGTGATTCCCGATCCACCGCGGGCCGAGGCTACAATGAGCAGTTCTTC
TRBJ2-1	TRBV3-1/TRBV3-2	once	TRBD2	CASRDRLAGGVSEQFF	TGTGCCAGCAGAGATCGACTAGCGGGAGGGGTGTCCGAGCAGTTCTTC
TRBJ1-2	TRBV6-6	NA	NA	CASSYSPTGSGYGYTF	TGTGCCAGCAGTTACTCCCCCACAGGGTCCGGCTATGGCTACACCTTC
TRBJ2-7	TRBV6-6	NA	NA	CASCGDSYEQYF	TGTGCCAGCTGCGGGGACTCCTACGAGCAGTACTTC
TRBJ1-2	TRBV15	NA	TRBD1	CATSRPDRAQYGYTF	TGTGCCACCAGCAGACCTGACAGGGCCCAATATGGCTACACCTTC
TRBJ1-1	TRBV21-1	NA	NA	CASSNVKAGPLNTEAFF	TGTGCCAGCAGCAATGTGAAGGCGGGACCCCTTAACACTGAAGCTTTCTTT
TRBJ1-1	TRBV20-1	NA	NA	CSFHWNTEAFF	TGCAGTTTCCACTGGAACACTGAAGCTTTCTTT
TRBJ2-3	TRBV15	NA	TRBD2	CATSERLAGFSDTQYF	TGTGCCACCAGCGAGAGACTAGCGGGATTTAGTGATACGCAGTATTTT
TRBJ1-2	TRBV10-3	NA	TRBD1	CAISGLGQGGTF	TGTGCCATCAGTGGGCTTGGACAGGGGGGAACCTTC
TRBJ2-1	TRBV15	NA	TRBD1	CATSRTGGYYNEQFF	TGTGCCACCAGCCGGACAGGGGGATACTACAATGAGCAGTTCTTC
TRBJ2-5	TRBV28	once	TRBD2	CASSLWTSGVSQETQYF	TGTGCCAGCAGTTTGTGGACTAGCGGGGTCAGTCAAGAGACCCAGTACTTC
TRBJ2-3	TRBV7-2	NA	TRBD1	CASSLGQGKADTQYF	TGTGCCAGCAGCTTGGGACAGGGTAAAGCAGATACGCAGTATTTT
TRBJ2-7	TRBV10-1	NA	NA	CASTGRICHEQYF	TGCGCCAGCACCGGGAGAATCTGCCACGAGCAGTACTTC
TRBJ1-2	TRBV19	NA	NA	CATITGNYGYTF	TGTGCCACGATTACAGGGAACTATGGCTACACCTTC
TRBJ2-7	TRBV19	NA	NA	CASSISTGLVPYEQYF	TGTGCCAGTAGTATCTCCACAGGGTTAGTTCCCTACGAGCAGTACTTC
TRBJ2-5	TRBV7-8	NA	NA	CASSHKETQYF	TGTGCCAGCAGCCACAAAGAGACCCAGTACTTC
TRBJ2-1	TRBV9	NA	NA	CASSDGGEQFF	TGTGCCAGCAGCGATGGCGGGGAGCAGTTCTTC
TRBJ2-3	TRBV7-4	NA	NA	CASNTPGLTMDTQYF	TGTGCCAGCAACACTCCGGGATTGACGATGGATACGCAGTATTTT
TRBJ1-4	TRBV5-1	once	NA	CASSLGGGQLNEKLFF	TGCGCCAGCAGCTTGGGGGGCGGACAGTTGAATGAAAAACTGTTTTTT
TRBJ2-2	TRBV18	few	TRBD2	CASSPRLADVTGELFF	TGTGCCAGCTCACCGCGACTAGCGGACGTCACCGGGGAGCTGTTTTTT
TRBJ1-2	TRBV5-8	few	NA	CASSLRSGYYGYTF	TGTGCCAGCAGCTTGAGATCGGGGTACTATGGCTACACCTTC
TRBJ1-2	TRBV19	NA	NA	CASSSRTERTYGYTF	TGTGCCAGTAGTTCCCGGACAGAACGAACCTATGGCTACACCTTC
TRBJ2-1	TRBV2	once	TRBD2	CASRIRDYHYNEQFF	TGTGCCAGCAGGATCCGGGACTACCACTACAATGAGCAGTTCTTC
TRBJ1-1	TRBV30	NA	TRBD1	CAWSQPQGATTEAFF	TGTGCCTGGAGCCAACCACAGGGGGCTACCACTGAAGCTTTCTTT
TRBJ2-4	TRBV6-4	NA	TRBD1	CASSDVQGDINIQYF	TGTGCCAGCAGTGACGTTCAGGGGGATATTAACATTCAGTACTTC
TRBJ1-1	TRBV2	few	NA	CASSTGNTEAFF	TGTGCCAGCAGCACGGGGAACACTGAAGCTTTCTTT
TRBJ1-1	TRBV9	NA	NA	CASSVVSNTEAFF	TGTGCCAGCAGCGTAGTATCGAACACTGAAGCTTTCTTT
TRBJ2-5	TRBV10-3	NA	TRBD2	CAISEGGLAGRETQYF	TGTGCCATCAGTGAGGGAGGACTAGCGGGACGGGAGACCCAGTACTTC
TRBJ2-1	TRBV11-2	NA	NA	CASSFVSFNEQFF	TGTGCCAGCAGCTTTGTCTCGTTCAATGAGCAGTTCTTC
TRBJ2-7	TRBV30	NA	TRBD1	CAWSVGQVYEQYF	TGTGCCTGGAGTGTAGGACAGGTTTACGAGCAGTACTTC
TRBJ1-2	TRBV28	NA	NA	CASSLDRNYGYTF	TGTGCCAGCAGTTTGGACAGAAACTATGGCTACACCTTC
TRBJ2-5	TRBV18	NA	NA	CASSPVLALETQYF	TGTGCCAGCTCACCGGTTTTGGCCCTGGAGACCCAGTACTTC
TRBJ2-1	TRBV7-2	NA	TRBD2	CASSVGASGRHEQFF	TGTGCCAGCAGCGTCGGGGCTAGCGGGAGGCATGAGCAGTTCTTC
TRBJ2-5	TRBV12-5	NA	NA	CASGLWGQFQETQYF	TGTGCTAGTGGCCTGTGGGGGCAATTCCAAGAGACCCAGTACTTC
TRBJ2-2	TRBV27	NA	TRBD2	CASSIRSRLAGTTMRATGELFF	TGTGCCAGCAGCATCAGGTCTCGACTAGCGGGAACTACGATGCGGGCCACCGGGGAGCTGTTTTTT
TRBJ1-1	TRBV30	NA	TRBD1	CAWSGPRTGVSFVEAFF	TGTGCCTGGAGTGGCCCCCGGACAGGGGTATCCTTTGTTGAAGCTTTCTTT
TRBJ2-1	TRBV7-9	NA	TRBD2	CASSFPGLVGVGEQFF	TGTGCCAGCAGCTTCCCGGGACTAGTCGGTGTGGGTGAGCAGTTCTTC
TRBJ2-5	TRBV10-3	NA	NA	CAISGSRGETQYF	TGTGCCATCAGTGGGAGCCGAGGGGAGACCCAGTACTTC
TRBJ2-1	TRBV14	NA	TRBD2	CASKLTGGDYNEQFF	TGTGCCAGCAAGCTGACGGGAGGAGACTACAATGAGCAGTTCTTC